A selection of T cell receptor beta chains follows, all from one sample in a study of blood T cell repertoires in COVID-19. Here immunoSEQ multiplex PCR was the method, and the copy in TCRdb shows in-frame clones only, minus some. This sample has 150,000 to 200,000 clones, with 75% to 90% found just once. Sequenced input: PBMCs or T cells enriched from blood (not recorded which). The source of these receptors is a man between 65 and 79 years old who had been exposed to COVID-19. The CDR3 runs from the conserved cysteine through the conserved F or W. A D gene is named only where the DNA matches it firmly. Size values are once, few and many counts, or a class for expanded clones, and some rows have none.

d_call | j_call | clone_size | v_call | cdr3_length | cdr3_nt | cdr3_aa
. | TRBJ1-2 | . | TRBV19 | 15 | TGTGCCAGTAGTATATCTGACGCGGGGTCCTATGGCTACACCTTC | CASSISDAGSYGYTF
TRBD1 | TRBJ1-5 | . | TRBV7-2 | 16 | TGTGCCAGCAGCTTCTATACAGGGGGCGGCAATCAGCCCCAGCATTTT | CASSFYTGGGNQPQHF
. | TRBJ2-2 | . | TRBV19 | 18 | TGTGCCAGTAGTCAACCCCCGCCGGCTATTCAGGGCACCGGGGAGCTGTTTTTT | CASSQPPPAIQGTGELFF
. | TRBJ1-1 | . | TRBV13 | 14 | TGTGCCAGCAGCCTACCGGACAGAAAAGCTGAAGCTTTCTTT | CASSLPDRKAEAFF
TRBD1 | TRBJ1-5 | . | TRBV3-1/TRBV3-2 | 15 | TGTGCCAGCAGCTGGGGACAGGGGGAGGATCAGCCCCAGCATTTT | CASSWGQGEDQPQHF
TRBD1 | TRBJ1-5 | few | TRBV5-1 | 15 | TGCGCCAGCAGCCCGGGACAGGCCCCCAATCAGCCCCAGCATTTT | CASSPGQAPNQPQHF
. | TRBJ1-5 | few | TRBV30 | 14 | TGTGCCTGGAGTGTAAGCCGGGGTAGACAGCCCCAGCATTTT | CAWSVSRGRQPQHF
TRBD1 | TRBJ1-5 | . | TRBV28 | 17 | TGTGCCAGCAGGGCGCGGGGGACAGGGGAACTCAATCAGCCCCAGCATTTT | CASRARGTGELNQPQHF
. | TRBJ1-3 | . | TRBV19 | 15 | TGTGCCAGTAGTCCCCGACAGAGCTCTGGAAACACCATATATTTT | CASSPRQSSGNTIYF
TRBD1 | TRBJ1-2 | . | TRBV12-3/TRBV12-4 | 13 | TGTGCCAGCAGTCGGGACAGGGCTTATGGCTACACCTTC | CASSRDRAYGYTF